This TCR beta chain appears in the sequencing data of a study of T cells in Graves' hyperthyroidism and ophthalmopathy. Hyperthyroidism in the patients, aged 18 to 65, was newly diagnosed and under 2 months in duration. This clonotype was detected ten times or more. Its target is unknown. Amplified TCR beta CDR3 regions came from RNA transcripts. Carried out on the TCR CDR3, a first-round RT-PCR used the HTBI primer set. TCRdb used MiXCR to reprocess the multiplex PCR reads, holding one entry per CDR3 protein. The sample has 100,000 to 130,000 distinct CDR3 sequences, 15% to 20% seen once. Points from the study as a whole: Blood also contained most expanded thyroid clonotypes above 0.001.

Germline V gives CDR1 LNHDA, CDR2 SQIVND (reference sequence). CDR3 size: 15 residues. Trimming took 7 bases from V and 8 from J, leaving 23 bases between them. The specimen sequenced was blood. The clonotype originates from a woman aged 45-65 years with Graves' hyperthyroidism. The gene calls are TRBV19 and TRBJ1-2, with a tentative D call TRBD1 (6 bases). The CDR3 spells CASTPEGRGRNGYTF. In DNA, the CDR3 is TGTGCCAGTACTCCCGAGGGCAGGGGTCGTAACGGCTACACCTTC.